The next 20 T cell receptor beta chains were all read from a single sample in a study of beta chain features in type 1 diabetes. Study results and caveats: Researchers report that Type 1 diabetes patients had moderately but significantly shorter TCRB CDR3s across all four CD4+ subsets.

Their antigen targets remain unknown. The study reverse transcribed the entire isolated RNA, so it sequenced expressed TCRB transcripts. Assay used: immunoSEQ multiplex PCR; TCRdb lists only in-frame clones, some missing. This sample has over 650,000 clones, with more than 13% found just once. Material: naive CD4+ T cells from blood. The receptors shown here come from a man aged 18 to 35 with type 1 diabetes.

This clone was seen a few times. V and J are TRBV4-1 and TRBJ2-4; D is undetermined. From germline, CDR1 is MGHRA and CDR2 YSYEKL. The CDR3 runs 17 residues. Between the trimmed V and J ends, which lost 1 base and 0 bases, there was a span of 13 bases. This CDR3 reads CASSQGNSRIAKNIQYF. In nucleotides, the CDR3 is TGCGCCAGCAGCCAAGGAAACTCTCGTATAGCCAAAAACATTCAGTACTTC.

CDR3: CASSQSGSPLHF. The CDR3, as DNA: TGTGCCAGCAGCCAGAGCGGTTCACCCCTCCACTTT. V is TRBV4-2 and J is TRBJ1-6; no definite D call. Trimming removed 3 bases at V and 9 bases at J, with 6 bases between. Germline V gene data show CDR1 as LGHNA and CDR2 as YNFKEQ. The CDR3 has 12 residues.

Note on this clone: A single base separates this from a much larger clone, so it may be a read error. The J gene is TRBJ2-1, the V gene TRBV13, with 13 bases matching TRBD2. The CDR3 is made up of 15 amino acids. J gave up 11 bases and V 4 bases, and 8 bases lay outside the gene matches. The V gene's germline CDR1 is PRHDT and CDR2 FYEKMQ (reference sequence). In nucleotides, the CDR3 is TGTGCCAGCAGCTCCGGACTAGCGGGAGTAGTTAAGCAGTTCTTC. This gives the protein CASSSGLAGVVKQFF.

This clone was observed a handful of times. The CDR3 is CASSADRHNNEQFF. The DNA for the CDR3 is TGTGCCAGCAGCGCGGACAGACATAACAATGAGCAGTTCTTC. The chain combines TRBV2 with TRBJ2-1; D is possibly TRBD1 (6 bases). V dropped 6 bases and J dropped 5 bases, with 14 bases sitting between them. Germline CDR1 SNHLY, CDR2 FYNNEI. The CDR3 consists of 14 residues. Looking up the rest from reference TRBV2 and TRBJ2-1 gives the full variable domain: EPEVTQTPSHQVTQMGQEVILRCVPISNHLYFYWYRQILGQKVEFLVSFYNNEISEKSEIFDDQFSVERPDGSNFTLKIRSTKLEDSAMYFCASSADRHNNEQFFGPGTRLTVL.

This clone was seen a few times. The chain uses TRBV19 and TRBJ2-5, with a tentative D call TRBD1 (6 bases). Germline loops: CDR1 LNHDA, CDR2 SQIVND (reference sequence). There are 13 residues in the CDR3. The V and J ends lost 4 bases and 4 bases respectively, with 10 bases between them. In DNA form, the CDR3 reads TGTGCCAGTAGTACAGGGGTGCGAGAGACCCAGTACTTC. Translated, it gives CASSTGVRETQYF. Based on the CDR3 plus reference TRBV19 and TRBJ2-5, the full variable domain is DGGITQSPKYLFRKEGQNVTLSCEQNLNHDAMYWYRQDPGQGLRLIYYSQIVNDFQKGDIAEGYSVSREKKESFPLTVTSAQKNPTAFYLCASSTGVRETQYFGPGTRLLVL.

A few counts support this clone. The chain recombines TRBV7-3 with TRBJ2-4; D remains unclear. From germline, CDR1 is SGHTA and CDR2 FQGTGA. This CDR3 contains 14 residues. V lost 1 base to trimming and J lost 6 bases, with 10 bases between them. The CDR3 loop is CASSLNSAPNIQYF. The CDR3 DNA reads TGTGCCAGCAGCTTAAATTCGGCTCCAAACATTCAGTACTTC.

This clone appeared a few times. This sequence joins TRBV29-1 and TRBJ2-3, with a weak D call TRBD1 (6 bases). Trimming removed 8 bases at V and 9 bases at J, with 18 bases between. CDR3 size: 12 residues. The germline V gene has CDR1 SQVTM and CDR2 ANQGSEA. CDR3 protein: CSLRTAQGTQYF. CDR3 coding DNA: TGCAGCCTTAGGACAGCACAAGGGACGCAGTATTTT.

CDR3 protein: CASSSGETQYF. The CDR3 bases are TGTGCCAGCAGCTCCGGGGAGACCCAGTACTTC. The chain employs TRBV7-6 and TRBJ2-5; D not resolved. V was clipped by 4 bases and J by 5 bases, with 5 bases between them. Germline assignment: CDR1 SGHVS and CDR2 FNYEAQ. CDR3 length: 11 amino acids.

This clone has only a few counts. For the CDR3, the DNA is TGTGCCTGGACCAGAGGGGACAGGGTCAACGAGCAGTACTTC. It specifies CAWTRGDRVNEQYF. The chain recombines TRBV30 with TRBJ2-7; TRBD1 aligns across 9 bases. From germline, CDR1 is GTSNPN and CDR2 SVGIG (reference sequence). The CDR3 has 14 residues. Trimming took 4 bases from V and 5 from J; bases not matched to a gene: 9.

This chain uses TRBV28 with TRBJ2-6; the D is unclear. The CDR3 sequence is 16 residues long. V was shortened by 10 bases and J by 0 bases, with 16 bases between the two germline ends. Germline V gene sequence: CDR1 MDHEN, CDR2 SYDVKM. The CDR3 DNA follows: TGTGCCACGGGCGAGCAAACCGGCTCTGGGGCCAACGTCCTGACTTTC. This translates into CATGEQTGSGANVLTF.

The rearrangement uses TRBV13 and TRBJ2-5; D gene uncertain. CDR3 length: 15 amino acids. Looked up from germline, CDR1 is PRHDT and CDR2 is FYEKMQ (reference sequence). Between the trimmed V and J ends, which lost 2 bases and 2 bases, there was a span of 12 bases. The CDR3 protein is CASSLSRAVQETQYF. DNA for the CDR3: TGTGCCAGCAGCTTAAGTAGGGCAGTTCAAGAGACCCAGTACTTC.

The chain joins TRBV7-2 to TRBJ2-5; TRBD1 or TRBD2 may be the D gene (6 bases each). The CDR3 extends over 14 amino acids. CDR1 and CDR2 from the germline V gene are SGHTA and FQGNSA. Trimming pared 4 bases from V and 1 base from J, leaving 10 bases between. The CDR3 nucleotides read TGTGCCAGCAGCTCTAGGGGGGCCCAAGAGACCCAGTACTTC. Its protein product is CASSSRGAQETQYF. Supplemented by reference TRBV7-2 and TRBJ2-5, the full variable domain reads GAGVSQSPSNKVTEKGKDVELRCDPISGHTALYWYRQSLGQGLEFLIYFQGNSAPDKSGLPSDRFSAERTGGSVSTLTIQRTQQEDSAVYLCASSSRGAQETQYFGPGTRLLVL.

This chain links TRBV25-1 with TRBJ1-3; possibly TRBD1 for D (5 bases). The V gene's germline CDR1 is MGHDK and CDR2 SYGVNS. Trimming removed 3 bases from V and 3 bases from J, with 18 bases in between. The CDR3 extends over 17 amino acids. In nucleotides, the CDR3 is TGTGCCAGCAGTGATGCGGGGAGGGGAGCATATGGAAACACCATATATTTT. This translates into CASSDAGRGAYGNTIYF.

V gene TRBV2 combines with J gene TRBJ1-2; a weak D match, TRBD1 (5 bases). Germline CDR1 SNHLY, CDR2 FYNNEI. This CDR3 has 17 residues. The V and J ends lost 6 bases and 5 bases respectively, with 25 bases between them. The CDR3: CASSPRGTEGGVYGYTF. The CDR3 DNA sequence: TGTGCCAGCAGCCCCCGTGGGACGGAGGGAGGCGTATATGGCTACACCTTC.

This chain joins TRBV7-9 and TRBJ1-1; D gene ambiguous. The CDR3 extends over 13 amino acids. Germline V lookup: CDR1 SEHNR, CDR2 FQNEAQ (reference sequence). V was cut by 1 base and J by 5 bases, with 8 bases left in between. The CDR3 DNA follows: TGTGCCAGCAGCTTAGACCAGCGGACTGAAGCTTTCTTT. Amino acids: CASSLDQRTEAFF.

J is TRBJ2-2 and V is TRBV30; no firm D call. Germline V gene sequence: CDR1 GTSNPN, CDR2 SVGIG (reference sequence). CDR3 length: 15 amino acids. Trimming removed 0 bases at V and 1 base at J, with 9 bases between. The CDR3 spells CAWSVYQRNTGELFF. CDR3 nucleotide sequence: TGTGCCTGGAGTGTTTACCAGCGGAACACCGGGGAGCTGTTTTTT. Looking up the rest from reference TRBV30 and TRBJ2-2 gives the full variable domain: SQTIHQWPATLVQPVGSPLSLECTVEGTSNPNLYWYRQAAGRGLQLLFYSVGIGQISSEVPQNLSASRPQDRQFILSSKKLLLSDSGFYLCAWSVYQRNTGELFFGEGSRLTVL.

The chain employs TRBV28 and TRBJ1-5; the D gene is possibly TRBD1 (5 bases). The CDR3 sequence is 16 residues long. Trimming stripped 2 bases from V and 4 bases from J, with 15 bases between. CDR1 is MDHEN and CDR2 is SYDVKM in the germline V gene. CDR3 in amino acids: CASSLLDSEGNQPQHF. CDR3 bases: TGTGCCAGCAGTTTACTCGACAGTGAGGGGAATCAGCCCCAGCATTTT.

The chain uses TRBV30 and TRBJ1-2; maybe TRBD1 (5 bases). Trimming left V 4 bases short and J 7 bases short, with 16 bases between. CDR1 is GTSNPN and CDR2 is SVGIG in the germline V gene (reference sequence). This CDR3 is 13 amino acids long. As DNA, the CDR3 is TGTGCCTGGACGAGGGGCCGCCCGAGTGGCTACACCTTC. Translating it yields CAWTRGRPSGYTF.

This clone was seen more than once but under ten times. The sample contains more than one DNA sequence encoding this CDR3. This chain uses TRBV7-2 with TRBJ1-5, with a tentative D call TRBD1 (5 bases). The CDR3 loop spans 14 amino acids. The V end was cut by 2 bases, the J end by 4 bases, with 9 bases between. CDR1 and CDR2 from the germline V gene are SGHTA and FQGNSA. The CDR3 region is CASSLRGSNQPQHF. The CDR3 DNA is TGTGCCAGCAGCTTACGGGGGTCGAATCAGCCCCAGCATTTT.

In its sample, this clone was seen a few times. V gene TRBV6-6 combines with J gene TRBJ2-1, with D perhaps being TRBD1 or TRBD2 (6 bases each). The ends were cut back, 2 bases at V and 6 bases at J, with 11 bases in the middle. CDR1 is MNHNY and CDR2 is SVGAGI in the germline V gene (reference sequence). This CDR3 comprises 14 residues. The CDR3 DNA is TGTGCCAGCAGTTACCAACAGGGAGGCAATGAGCAGTTCTTC. Its protein product is CASSYQQGGNEQFF.